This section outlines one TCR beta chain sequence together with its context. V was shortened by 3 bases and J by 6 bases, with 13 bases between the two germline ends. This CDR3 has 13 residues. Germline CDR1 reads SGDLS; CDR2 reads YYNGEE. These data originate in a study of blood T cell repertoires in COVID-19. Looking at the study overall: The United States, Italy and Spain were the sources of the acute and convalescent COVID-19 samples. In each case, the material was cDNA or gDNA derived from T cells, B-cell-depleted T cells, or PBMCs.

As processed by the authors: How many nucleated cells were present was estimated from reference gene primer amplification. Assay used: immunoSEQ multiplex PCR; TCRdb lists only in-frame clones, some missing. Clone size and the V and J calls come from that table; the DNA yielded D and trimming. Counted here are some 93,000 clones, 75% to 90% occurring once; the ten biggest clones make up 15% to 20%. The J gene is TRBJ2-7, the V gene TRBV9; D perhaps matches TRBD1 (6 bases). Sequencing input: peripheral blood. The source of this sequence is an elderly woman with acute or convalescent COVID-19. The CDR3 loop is CASSANRAGEQYF. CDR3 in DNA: TGTGCCAGCAGCGCCAACAGGGCTGGCGAGCAGTACTTC.